The entry below gives a single T cell receptor beta chain sequence along with its context. These data originate in a study of blood T cell repertoires in COVID-19. Study background: COVID-19 samples from acute and convalescent phases originated in the United States, Italy and Spain.

Some clones are missing from TCRdb's copy, which holds only in-frame ones; the method was immunoSEQ multiplex PCR. The sample comprises about 130,000 clones, 85% to 90% of which are singletons, and 4.3% rests with the top ten. V lost 0 bases to trimming and J lost 4 bases, with 9 bases between them. This CDR3 contains 14 residues. Looked up from germline, CDR1 is LGHDT and CDR2 is YNNKEL (reference sequence). The clonotype comes from a human donor in a cohort sampled during active COVID-19. Sequencing was carried out using peripheral blood. The V and J genes are TRBV3-1 (or the pseudogene TRBV3-2) and TRBJ1-1; D is possibly TRBD1 (6 bases). In nucleotides, the CDR3 is TGTGCCAGCAGCCAAGAAAGGGGGACCACTGAAGCTTTCTTT. Encoded protein: CASSQERGTTEAFF.